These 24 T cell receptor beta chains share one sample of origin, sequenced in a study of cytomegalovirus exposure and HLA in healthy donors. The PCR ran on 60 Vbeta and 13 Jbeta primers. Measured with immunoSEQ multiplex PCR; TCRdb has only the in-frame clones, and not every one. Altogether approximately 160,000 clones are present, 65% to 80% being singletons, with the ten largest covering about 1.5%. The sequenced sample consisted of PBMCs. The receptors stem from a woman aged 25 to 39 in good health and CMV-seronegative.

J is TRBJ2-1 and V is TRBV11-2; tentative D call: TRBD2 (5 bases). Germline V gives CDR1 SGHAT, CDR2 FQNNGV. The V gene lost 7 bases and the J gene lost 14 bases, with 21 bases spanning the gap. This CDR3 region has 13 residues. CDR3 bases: TGTGCCAGCACCCCGGGGTATGGGATCGGAAAGTTCTTC. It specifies CASTPGYGIGKFF.

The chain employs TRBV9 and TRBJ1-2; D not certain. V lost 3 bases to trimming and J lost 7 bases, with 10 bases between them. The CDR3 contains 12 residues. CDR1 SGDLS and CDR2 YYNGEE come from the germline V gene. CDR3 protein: CASSGLQSGYTF. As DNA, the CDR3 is TGTGCCAGCAGCGGATTACAGAGTGGCTACACCTTC.

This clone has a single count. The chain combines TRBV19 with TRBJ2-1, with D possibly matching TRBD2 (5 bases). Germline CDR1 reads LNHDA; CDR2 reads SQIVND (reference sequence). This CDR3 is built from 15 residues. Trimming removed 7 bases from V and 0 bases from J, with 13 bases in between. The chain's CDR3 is CASNKGGSSYNEQFF. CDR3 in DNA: TGTGCCAGTAACAAAGGTGGGAGCTCCTACAATGAGCAGTTCTTC. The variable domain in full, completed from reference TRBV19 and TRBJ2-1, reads DGGITQSPKYLFRKEGQNVTLSCEQNLNHDAMYWYRQDPGQGLRLIYYSQIVNDFQKGDIAEGYSVSREKKESFPLTVTSAQKNPTAFYLCASNKGGSSYNEQFFGPGTRLTVL.

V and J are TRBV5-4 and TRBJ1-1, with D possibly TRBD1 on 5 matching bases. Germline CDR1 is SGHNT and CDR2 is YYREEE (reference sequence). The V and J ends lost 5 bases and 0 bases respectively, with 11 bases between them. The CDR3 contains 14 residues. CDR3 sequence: CASREAGLNTEAFF. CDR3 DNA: TGTGCCAGCAGGGAGGCGGGACTGAACACTGAAGCTTTCTTT.

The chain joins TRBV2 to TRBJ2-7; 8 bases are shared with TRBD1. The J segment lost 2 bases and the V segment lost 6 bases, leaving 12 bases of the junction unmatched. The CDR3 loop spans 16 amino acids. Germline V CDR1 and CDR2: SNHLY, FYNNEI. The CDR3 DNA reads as TGTGCCAGCAGCGTCCTGGAGACAGGGGCCCCCTACGAGCAGTACTTC. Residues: CASSVLETGAPYEQYF. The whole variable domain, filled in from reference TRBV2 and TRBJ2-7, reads EPEVTQTPSHQVTQMGQEVILRCVPISNHLYFYWYRQILGQKVEFLVSFYNNEISEKSEIFDDQFSVERPDGSNFTLKIRSTKLEDSAMYFCASSVLETGAPYEQYFGPGTRLTVT.

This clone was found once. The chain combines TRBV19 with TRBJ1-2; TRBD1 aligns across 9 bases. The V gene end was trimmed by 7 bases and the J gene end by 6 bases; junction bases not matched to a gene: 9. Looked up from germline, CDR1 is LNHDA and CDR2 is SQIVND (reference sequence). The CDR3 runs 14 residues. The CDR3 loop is CASKETGGSHGYTF. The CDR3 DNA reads TGTGCCAGTAAAGAAACAGGGGGCTCTCATGGCTACACCTTC.

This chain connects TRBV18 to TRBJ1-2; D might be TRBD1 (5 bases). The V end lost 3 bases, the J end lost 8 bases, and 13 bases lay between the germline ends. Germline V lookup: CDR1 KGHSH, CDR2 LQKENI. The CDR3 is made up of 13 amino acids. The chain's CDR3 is CASSPGPGEGYTF. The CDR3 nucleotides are TGTGCCAGCTCACCGGGGCCGGGGGAAGGCTACACCTTC.

CDR3 coding DNA: TGTGCCAGCAGTTTTTGGGGCACCGCTAACTATGGCTACACCTTC. Translation gives CASSFWGTANYGYTF. The chain is built from TRBV27 and TRBJ1-2, with D perhaps matching TRBD1 (5 bases). Trimming shortened V by 3 bases and J by 0 bases, and 11 bases separated the two germline ends. Germline loops: CDR1 MNHEY, CDR2 SMNVEV (reference sequence). The CDR3 is 15 amino acids.

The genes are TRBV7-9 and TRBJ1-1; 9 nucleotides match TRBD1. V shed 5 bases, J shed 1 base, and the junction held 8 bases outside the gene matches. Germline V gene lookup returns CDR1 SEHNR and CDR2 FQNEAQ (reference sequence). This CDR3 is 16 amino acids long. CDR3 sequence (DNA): TGTGCCAGCAGCCGACCGGGACAGGGACCGAACACTGAAGCTTTCTTT. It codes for CASSRPGQGPNTEAFF.

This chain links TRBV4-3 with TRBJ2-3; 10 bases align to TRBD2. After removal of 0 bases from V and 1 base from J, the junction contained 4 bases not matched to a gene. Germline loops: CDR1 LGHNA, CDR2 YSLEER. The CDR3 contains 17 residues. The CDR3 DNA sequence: TGCGCCAGCAGCCAAGATCTAGCGGGAGCCGGCACAGATACGCAGTATTTT. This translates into CASSQDLAGAGTDTQYF.

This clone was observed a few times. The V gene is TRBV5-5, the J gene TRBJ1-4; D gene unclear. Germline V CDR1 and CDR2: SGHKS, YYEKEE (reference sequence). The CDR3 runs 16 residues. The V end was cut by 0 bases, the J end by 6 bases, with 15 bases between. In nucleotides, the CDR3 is TGTGCCAGCAGCTTGGGGCCCCAGCGTAGGTATGAAAAACTGTTTTTT. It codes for CASSLGPQRRYEKLFF.

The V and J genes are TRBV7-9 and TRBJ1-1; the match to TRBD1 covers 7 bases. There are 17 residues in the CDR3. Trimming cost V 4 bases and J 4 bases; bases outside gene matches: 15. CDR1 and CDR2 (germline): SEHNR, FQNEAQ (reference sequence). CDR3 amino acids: CASSSGLQGQVSTEAFF. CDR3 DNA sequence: TGTGCCAGCAGCTCCGGTCTACAAGGACAGGTTAGCACTGAAGCTTTCTTT.

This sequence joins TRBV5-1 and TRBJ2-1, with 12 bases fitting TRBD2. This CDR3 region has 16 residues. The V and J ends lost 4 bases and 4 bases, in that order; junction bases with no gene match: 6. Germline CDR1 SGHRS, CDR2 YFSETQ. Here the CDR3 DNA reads TGCGCCAGCAGCGTGACTAGCGGGGGCGCTTACAATGAGCAGTTCTTC. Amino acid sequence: CASSVTSGGAYNEQFF.

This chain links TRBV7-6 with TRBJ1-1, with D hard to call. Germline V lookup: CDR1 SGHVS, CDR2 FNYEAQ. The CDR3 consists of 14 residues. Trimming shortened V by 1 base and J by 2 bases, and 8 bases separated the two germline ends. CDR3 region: CASSLVPGNTEAFF. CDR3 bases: TGTGCCAGCAGCTTAGTGCCGGGAAACACTGAAGCTTTCTTT.

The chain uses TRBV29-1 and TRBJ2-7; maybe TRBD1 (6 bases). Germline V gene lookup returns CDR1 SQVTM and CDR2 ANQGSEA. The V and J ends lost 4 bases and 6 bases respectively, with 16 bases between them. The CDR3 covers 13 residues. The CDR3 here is CSVVGQSRGEQYF. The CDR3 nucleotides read TGCAGCGTTGTGGGACAATCCCGGGGCGAGCAGTACTTC.

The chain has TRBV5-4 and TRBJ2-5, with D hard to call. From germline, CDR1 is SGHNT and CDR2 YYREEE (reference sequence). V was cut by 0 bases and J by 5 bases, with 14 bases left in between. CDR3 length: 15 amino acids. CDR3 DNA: TGTGCCAGCAGCTTGGGTCGGTCGCCGTGGGAGACCCAGTACTTC. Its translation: CASSLGRSPWETQYF.

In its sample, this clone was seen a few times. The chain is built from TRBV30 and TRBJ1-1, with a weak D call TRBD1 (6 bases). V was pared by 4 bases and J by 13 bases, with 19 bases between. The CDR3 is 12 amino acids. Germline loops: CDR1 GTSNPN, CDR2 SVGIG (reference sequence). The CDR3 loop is CAWNTGYSYGFF. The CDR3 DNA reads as TGTGCCTGGAACACAGGGTACAGCTATGGTTTCTTT.

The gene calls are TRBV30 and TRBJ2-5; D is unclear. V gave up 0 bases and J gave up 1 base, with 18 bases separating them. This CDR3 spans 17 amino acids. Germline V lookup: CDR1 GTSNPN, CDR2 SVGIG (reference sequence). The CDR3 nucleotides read TGTGCCTGGAGTGTAATAGGTTGGTACAGAACCCAAGAGACCCAGTACTTC. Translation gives CAWSVIGWYRTQETQYF.

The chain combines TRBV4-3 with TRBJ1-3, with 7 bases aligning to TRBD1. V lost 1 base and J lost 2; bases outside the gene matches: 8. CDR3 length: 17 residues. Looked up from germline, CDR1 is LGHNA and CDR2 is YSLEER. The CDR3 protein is CASSQVRGRGAGNTIYF. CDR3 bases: TGCGCCAGCAGCCAAGTGCGGGGCAGGGGGGCTGGAAACACCATATATTTT.

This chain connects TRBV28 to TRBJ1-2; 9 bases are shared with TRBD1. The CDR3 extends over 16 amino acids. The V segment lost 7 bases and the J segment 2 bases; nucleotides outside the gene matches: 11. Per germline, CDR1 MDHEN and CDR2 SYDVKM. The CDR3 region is CASNPRGQGFNYGYTF. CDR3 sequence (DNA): TGTGCCAGCAACCCGAGGGGACAGGGTTTCAACTATGGCTACACCTTC.

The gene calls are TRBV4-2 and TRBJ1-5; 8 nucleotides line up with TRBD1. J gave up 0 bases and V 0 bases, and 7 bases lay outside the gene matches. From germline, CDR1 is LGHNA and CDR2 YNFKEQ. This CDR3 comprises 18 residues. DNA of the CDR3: TGTGCCAGCAGCCAAGAGGGGCAGGGGGCTTATAGCAATCAGCCCCAGCATTTT. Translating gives CASSQEGQGAYSNQPQHF.

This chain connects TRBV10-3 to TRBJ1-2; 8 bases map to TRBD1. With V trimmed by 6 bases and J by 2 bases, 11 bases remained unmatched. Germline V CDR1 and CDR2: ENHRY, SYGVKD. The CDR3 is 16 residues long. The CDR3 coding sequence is TGTGCCATCAGACAGGGGGTTGGACCGCTGAACTATGGCTACACCTTC. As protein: CAIRQGVGPLNYGYTF.

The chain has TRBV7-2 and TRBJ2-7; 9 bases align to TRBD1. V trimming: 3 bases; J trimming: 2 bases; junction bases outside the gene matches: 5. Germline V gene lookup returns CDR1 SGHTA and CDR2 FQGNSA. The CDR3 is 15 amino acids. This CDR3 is CASSFPGQGPYEQYF. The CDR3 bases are TGTGCCAGCAGCTTTCCGGGACAGGGCCCCTACGAGCAGTACTTC.

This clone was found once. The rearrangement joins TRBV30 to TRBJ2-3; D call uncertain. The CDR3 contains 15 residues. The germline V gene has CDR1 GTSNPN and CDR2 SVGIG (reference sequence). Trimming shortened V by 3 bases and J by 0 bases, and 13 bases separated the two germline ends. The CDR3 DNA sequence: TGTGCCTGGAGAATCCTGCTGCGGAGCACAGATACGCAGTATTTT. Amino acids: CAWRILLRSTDTQYF.